These 26 T cell receptor beta chains originate from one sample sequenced in a study of shared clonotypes between healthy human individuals. The method was immunoSEQ multiplex PCR; TCRdb's version includes in-frame clones alone and lacks a portion of them. Among about 2.4 million clones listed, 93% were seen once. The specimen was naive CD4+ T cells from PBMCs. Subset described: CD45RA+ positively selected. These receptors originate from a man aged 18 to 29 in good health. Some clones in this sample may be carry-over from other donors' samples.

The chain joins TRBV7-9 to TRBJ2-1; D uncertain. V was pared by 5 bases and J by 4 bases, with 15 bases between. CDR3 length equals 15 residues. The germline V gene has CDR1 SEHNR and CDR2 FQNEAQ (reference sequence). The CDR3 is CASSERLVLYNEQFF. The CDR3 coding sequence is TGTGCCAGCAGCGAACGTCTCGTTCTATACAATGAGCAGTTCTTC. The whole variable domain, remainder taken from reference TRBV7-9 and TRBJ2-1, is DTGVSQNPRHKITKRGQNVTFRCDPISEHNRLYWYRQTLGQGPEFLTYFQNEAQLEKSRLLSDRFSAERPKGSFSTLEIQRTEQGDSAMYLCASSERLVLYNEQFFGPGTRLTVL.

The rearrangement links TRBV7-2 to TRBJ1-1; D remains unclear. This CDR3 is 14 amino acids long. The germline V gene has CDR1 SGHTA and CDR2 FQGNSA. The V and J ends lost 1 base and 3 bases respectively, with 9 bases between them. The CDR3 nucleotides are TGTGCCAGCAGCTTAGTATCTTGGGACACTGAAGCTTTCTTT. Its translation is CASSLVSWDTEAFF.

This CDR3 is CASRGRETQYF. The CDR3 nucleotides read TGTGCCAGCAGGGGACGAGAGACCCAGTACTTC. J is TRBJ2-5 and V is TRBV28; D tentatively fits TRBD1 or TRBD2 (5 bases each). CDR3 length: 11 amino acids. V gave up 6 bases and J gave up 4 bases, with 6 bases separating them. CDR1 MDHEN and CDR2 SYDVKM come from the germline V gene.

The CDR3 region has the DNA TGTGCCAGCATCGGACAGGGGTACGAGCAGTACTTC. The encoded protein is CASIGQGYEQYF. The genes are TRBV5-4 and TRBJ2-7, with 9 positions matching TRBD1. The CDR3 is 12 amino acids. The germline CDR1 and CDR2 sequences are SGHNT and YYREEE (reference sequence). V dropped 6 bases and J dropped 4; count of bases not matched to a gene: 2.

V gene TRBV5-1 combines with J gene TRBJ2-5; D ambiguous. The CDR3 consists of 15 residues. CDR1 is SGHRS and CDR2 is YFSETQ in the germline V gene. Trimming shortened V by 0 bases and J by 7 bases, and 16 bases separated the two germline ends. CDR3 DNA: TGCGCCAGCAGCTTGGAGGGCGGTCTGGGCGGGACCCAGTACTTC. Its protein product is CASSLEGGLGGTQYF.

The chain joins TRBV5-8 to TRBJ2-1; tentatively, D is TRBD2 (5 bases). The V end lost 0 bases, the J end lost 3 bases, and 13 bases lay between the germline ends. Germline V CDR1 and CDR2: SGHTS, YDEGEE. The CDR3 loop spans 16 amino acids. The chain's CDR3 is CASSLGTGGLYNEQFF. CDR3 DNA: TGTGCCAGCAGCTTGGGCACTGGCGGGCTCTACAATGAGCAGTTCTTC.

Worth noting for this clone: This specimen includes other DNA sequences encoding the same CDR3. The chain is built from TRBV29-1 and TRBJ1-1; TRBD1 matches 7 bases. V gave up 5 bases and J gave up 4 bases; unmatched junction bases: 4. Per the germline V gene, CDR1 is SQVTM and CDR2 is ANQGSEA. The CDR3 loop spans 12 amino acids. CDR3 in amino acids: CSVYRGGTEAFF. For the CDR3, the DNA is TGCAGCGTTTACAGGGGTGGCACTGAAGCTTTCTTT. The full variable domain, in which reference TRBV29-1 and TRBJ1-1 provide the parts outside the CDR3, is SAVISQKPSRDICQRGTSLTIQCQVDSQVTMMFWYRQQPGQSLTLIATANQGSEATYESGFVIDKFPISRPNLTFSTLTVSNMSPEDSSIYLCSVYRGGTEAFFGQGTRLTVV.

This chain joins TRBV5-1 and TRBJ2-5, with 12 bases that match TRBD2. The CDR3 length is 17 residues. Looked up from germline, CDR1 is SGHRS and CDR2 is YFSETQ. The V segment lost 0 bases and the J segment 5 bases; nucleotides outside the gene matches: 8. The CDR3 nucleotides read TGCGCCAGCAGCTTGGTGGCTAGCGGGAGGGCCCGGGAGACCCAGTACTTC. It encodes CASSLVASGRARETQYF.

This clone was seen only once. The chain carries TRBV5-5 and TRBJ1-2; D remains ambiguous. With 0 bases removed from V and 1 base from J, the gap between germline ends came to 7 bases. Per the germline V gene, CDR1 is SGHKS and CDR2 is YYEKEE (reference sequence). This CDR3 region has 14 residues. The CDR3 region has the DNA TGTGCCAGCAGCTTGGTAGACAATAACTATGGCTACACCTTC. Protein sequence: CASSLVDNNYGYTF.

This rearrangement joins TRBV5-5 to TRBJ2-7, with D possibly being TRBD1 (6 bases). Looked up from germline, CDR1 is SGHKS and CDR2 is YYEKEE (reference sequence). Trimming removed 6 bases from V and 5 bases from J, with 18 bases in between. The CDR3 covers 14 residues. In nucleotides, the CDR3 is TGTGCCAGCACCCGGGACATCCGGACCCACGAGCAGTACTTC. Residues: CASTRDIRTHEQYF.

The J gene is TRBJ2-2, the V gene TRBV19; tentatively, D is TRBD2 (6 bases). The CDR3 extends over 14 amino acids. V dropped 7 bases and J dropped 1 base, with 10 bases sitting between them. Germline CDR1 is LNHDA and CDR2 is SQIVND (reference sequence). The CDR3 nucleotides are TGTGCCAGTAAGAGGCGGGAGAACACCGGGGAGCTGTTTTTT. Amino acid sequence: CASKRRENTGELFF.

Here the CDR3 DNA reads TGCAGCGTTGCCACAGGGACCGATACGCAGTATTTT. It encodes CSVATGTDTQYF. The chain carries TRBV29-1 and TRBJ2-3; D perhaps matches TRBD1 (6 bases). Germline assignment: CDR1 SQVTM and CDR2 ANQGSEA. V shed 4 bases and J shed 6 bases, with 11 bases lying between them. The CDR3 runs 12 residues.

The V gene is TRBV15, the J gene TRBJ2-3; D not resolved. Germline-derived CDR1 and CDR2 are LNHNV and YYDKDF (reference sequence). V lost 1 base to trimming and J lost 5 bases, with 16 bases between them. The CDR3 length is 16 residues. CDR3 DNA sequence: TGTGCCACCAGCAGAGGGGCTAGAAGGGATGGAGATACGCAGTATTTT. Translation gives CATSRGARRDGDTQYF. Looking up the rest from reference TRBV15 and TRBJ2-3 gives the full variable domain: DAMVIQNPRYQVTQFGKPVTLSCSQTLNHNVMYWYQQKSSQAPKLLFHYYDKDFNNEADTPDNFQSRRPNTSFCFLDIRSPGLGDTAMYLCATSRGARRDGDTQYFGPGTRLTVL.

The V and J genes are TRBV5-4 and TRBJ2-1; TRBD1 agrees at 7 bases. The germline CDR1 and CDR2 sequences are SGHNT and YYREEE (reference sequence). V trimming: 10 bases; J trimming: 2 bases; junction bases outside the gene matches: 6. The CDR3 contains 13 residues. CDR3 nucleotide sequence: TGTGCCTGGAGACAGGGAACCTACAATGAGCAGTTCTTC. It encodes CAWRQGTYNEQFF.

The chain is built from TRBV6-1 and TRBJ1-5; D may be TRBD1 (6 bases). CDR1 is MNHNS, CDR2 SASEGT, per germline. Between the trimmed V and J ends, which lost 10 bases and 1 base, there was a span of 11 bases. This CDR3 is built from 13 residues. DNA for the CDR3: TGTGCCATTCGGGGGGCCAGCAATCAGCCCCAGCATTTT. Protein: CAIRGASNQPQHF.

The chain combines TRBV7-2 with TRBJ2-6; TRBD1 or TRBD2 may be the D gene (5 bases each). The germline gives CDR1 SGHTA, CDR2 FQGNSA. The V end lost 7 bases, the J end lost 0 bases, and 13 bases lay between the germline ends. The CDR3 is 16 amino acids. CDR3 loop: CASTSGRHSGANVLTF. In DNA form, the CDR3 reads TGTGCCAGCACCTCGGGACGCCACTCTGGGGCCAACGTCCTGACTTTC.

The V gene is TRBV18, the J gene TRBJ2-1, with TRBD2 matching over 12 bases. The CDR3 is 17 residues long. Trimming cost V 4 bases and J 4 bases; bases outside gene matches: 8. Germline CDR1 reads KGHSH; CDR2 reads LQKENI. This CDR3 reads CASSLHAGTSGYNEQFF. DNA for the CDR3: TGTGCCAGCTCACTCCACGCCGGGACTAGCGGGTACAATGAGCAGTTCTTC.

V is TRBV30 and J is TRBJ1-3, with D possibly being TRBD1 (6 bases). Germline loops: CDR1 GTSNPN, CDR2 SVGIG (reference sequence). The CDR3 has 14 amino acids. Trimming shortened V by 7 bases and J by 4 bases, and 17 bases separated the two germline ends. In DNA, the CDR3 is TGTGCCTCCAAAGGGCAGGGGCAAGGAAACACCATATATTTT. Encoded protein: CASKGQGQGNTIYF.

Concerning this clone itself: This sample also contains other DNA sequences that code for the same CDR3. The chain uses TRBV9 and TRBJ2-7, with 10 bases that match TRBD1. The CDR3 has 15 amino acids. Trimming at V came to 2 bases and at J to 4 bases, leaving 6 bases not matched to a gene. Germline V gene sequence: CDR1 SGDLS, CDR2 YYNGEE. The CDR3 nucleotides are TGTGCCAGCAGCGTCTCCGGGACAGGGGTTTACGAGCAGTACTTC. This translates into CASSVSGTGVYEQYF.

V and J are TRBV6-5 and TRBJ2-3, with unresolved D. Trimming removed 7 bases from V and 2 bases from J, with 13 bases in between. CDR3 length: 14 amino acids. In germline, CDR1 is MNHEY, CDR2 SVGAGI. The CDR3 is CASTVNRHTDTQYF. The CDR3 DNA is TGTGCCAGCACCGTCAACAGACACACAGATACGCAGTATTTT.

This clone appeared once. The chain is built from TRBV28 and TRBJ1-2; the D gene is possibly TRBD1 (5 bases). This CDR3 has 13 residues. The germline gives CDR1 MDHEN, CDR2 SYDVKM. The germline V and J ends were trimmed by 2 bases and 8 bases, with 12 bases remaining between them. The CDR3 DNA follows: TGTGCCAGCAGTTTAGGGGCAGGGTTAGGCTACACCTTC. This sequence encodes CASSLGAGLGYTF.

In regard to this clone: This CDR3 is also generated by other DNA sequences in the sample. This chain uses TRBV7-9 with TRBJ2-1; TRBD2 agrees at 11 bases. This CDR3 is built from 15 residues. From germline, CDR1 is SEHNR and CDR2 FQNEAQ (reference sequence). V gave up 1 base and J gave up 6 bases; unmatched junction bases: 2. The CDR3 is CASSLVLAGANEQFF. CDR3 coding DNA: TGTGCCAGCAGCTTAGTACTAGCGGGAGCCAATGAGCAGTTCTTC.

The chain links TRBV6-5 to TRBJ2-7; 7 positions match TRBD1. J lost 1 base, V lost 5 bases, and 8 bases had no gene match. Germline values: CDR1 MNHEY, CDR2 SVGAGI. This CDR3 is 15 amino acids long. As DNA, the CDR3 is TGTGCCAGCAGTAGTCCGGGCAGGGGGTCCTACGAGCAGTACTTC. Its translation is CASSSPGRGSYEQYF.

The chain links TRBV30 to TRBJ1-2; D may be TRBD1 (5 bases). Germline CDR1 GTSNPN, CDR2 SVGIG (reference sequence). This CDR3 has 16 amino acids. V was shortened by 1 base and J by 3 bases, with 18 bases between the two germline ends. The CDR3 reads CAWSAHSKDNDYGYTF. CDR3 nucleotide sequence: TGTGCCTGGAGTGCCCACTCCAAGGACAATGACTATGGCTACACCTTC.

The rearrangement links TRBV7-9 to TRBJ2-5; D might be TRBD1 (5 bases). The CDR3 has 14 residues. The germline gives CDR1 SEHNR, CDR2 FQNEAQ (reference sequence). V was cut by 8 bases and J by 3 bases, with 16 bases left in between. The CDR3, as DNA: TGTGCCAGCGCCTATGAAGGGGCCGAAGAGACCCAGTACTTC. Its translation: CASAYEGAEETQYF. The full variable domain, completed using reference TRBV7-9 and TRBJ2-5, is DTGVSQNPRHKITKRGQNVTFRCDPISEHNRLYWYRQTLGQGPEFLTYFQNEAQLEKSRLLSDRFSAERPKGSFSTLEIQRTEQGDSAMYLCASAYEGAEETQYFGPGTRLLVL.

As for this clone: Within the sample, other DNA sequences also encode this same CDR3. The V and J genes are TRBV28 and TRBJ2-6; D ambiguous. The CDR3 totals 13 residues. Germline CDR1 reads MDHEN; CDR2 reads SYDVKM. V lost 8 bases and J 4 bases, leaving 9 bases between the germline ends. CDR3 bases: TGTGCCAGCTTGTCATCCGGGGCCAACGTCCTGACTTTC. Translation: CASLSSGANVLTF. Full variable domain (missing parts from reference TRBV28 and TRBJ2-6): DVKVTQSSRYLVKRTGEKVFLECVQDMDHENMFWYRQDPGLGLRLIYFSYDVKMKEKGDIPEGYSVSREKKERFSLILESASTNQTSMYLCASLSSGANVLTFGAGSRLTVL.